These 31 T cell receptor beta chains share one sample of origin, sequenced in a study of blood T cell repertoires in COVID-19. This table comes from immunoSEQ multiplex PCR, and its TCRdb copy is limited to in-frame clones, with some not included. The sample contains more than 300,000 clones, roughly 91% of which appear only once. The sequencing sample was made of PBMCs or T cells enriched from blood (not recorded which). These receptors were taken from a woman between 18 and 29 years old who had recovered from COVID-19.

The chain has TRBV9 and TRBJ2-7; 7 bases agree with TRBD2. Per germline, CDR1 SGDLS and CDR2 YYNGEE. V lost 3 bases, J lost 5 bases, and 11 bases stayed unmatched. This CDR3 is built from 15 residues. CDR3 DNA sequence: TGTGCCAGCAGCGACGGGGGAGGGGTGAGCAACGAGCAGTACTTC. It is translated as CASSDGGGVSNEQYF.

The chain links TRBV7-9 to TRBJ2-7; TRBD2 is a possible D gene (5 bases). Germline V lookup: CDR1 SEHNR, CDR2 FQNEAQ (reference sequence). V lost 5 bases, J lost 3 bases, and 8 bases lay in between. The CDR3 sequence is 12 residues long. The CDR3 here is CASSTAGYEQYF. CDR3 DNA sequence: TGTGCCAGCAGCACCGCGGGCTACGAGCAGTACTTC.

The CDR3 DNA is TGTGCCAGCAGCTGGGTGCCAGGGGTGAATAATTCACCCCTCCACTTT. It is translated as CASSWVPGVNNSPLHF. The gene calls are TRBV5-5 and TRBJ1-6, with a possible D match to TRBD1 (6 bases). V was cut by 3 bases and J by 5 bases, with 15 bases left in between. Germline lookup yields CDR1 SGHKS and CDR2 YYEKEE (reference sequence). The CDR3 loop spans 16 amino acids. Looking up the rest from reference TRBV5-5 and TRBJ1-6 gives the full variable domain: DAGVTQSPTHLIKTRGQQVTLRCSPISGHKSVSWYQQVLGQGPQFIFQYYEKEERGRGNFPDRFSARQFPNYSSELNVNALLLGDSALYLCASSWVPGVNNSPLHFGNGTRLTVT.

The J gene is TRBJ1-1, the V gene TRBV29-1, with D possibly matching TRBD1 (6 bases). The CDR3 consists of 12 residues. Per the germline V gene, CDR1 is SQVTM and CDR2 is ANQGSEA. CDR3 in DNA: TGCAGGGTACAGGGCGTCGGCACTGAAGCTTTCTTT. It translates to CRVQGVGTEAFF.

This chain's CDR3 is CASSLPSETQYF. The CDR3 DNA reads TGTGCCAGCAGCTTACCTTCCGAGACCCAGTACTTC. The chain recombines TRBV7-6 with TRBJ2-5; D gene ambiguous. The V end lost 2 bases, the J end lost 5 bases, and 6 bases lay between the germline ends. The germline V gene has CDR1 SGHVS and CDR2 FNYEAQ. This CDR3 region has 12 residues.

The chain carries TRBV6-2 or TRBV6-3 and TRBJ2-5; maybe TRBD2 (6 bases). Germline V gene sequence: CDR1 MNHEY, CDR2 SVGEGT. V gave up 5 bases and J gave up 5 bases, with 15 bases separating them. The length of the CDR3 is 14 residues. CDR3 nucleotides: TGTGCCAGCAGTCATGGACTAAACATGGAGACCCAGTACTTC. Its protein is CASSHGLNMETQYF.

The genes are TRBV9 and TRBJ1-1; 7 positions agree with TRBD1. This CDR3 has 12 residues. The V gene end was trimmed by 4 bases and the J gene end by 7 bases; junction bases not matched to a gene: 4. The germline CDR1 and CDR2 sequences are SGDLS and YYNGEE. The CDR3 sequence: CASSPWTGEAFF. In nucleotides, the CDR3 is TGTGCCAGCAGCCCCTGGACAGGTGAAGCTTTCTTT.

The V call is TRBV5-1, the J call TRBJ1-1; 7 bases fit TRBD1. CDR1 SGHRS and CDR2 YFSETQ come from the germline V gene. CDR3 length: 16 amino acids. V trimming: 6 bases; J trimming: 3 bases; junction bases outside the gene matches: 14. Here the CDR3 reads CASTLEGARGYTEAFF. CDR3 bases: TGCGCCAGCACTCTAGAGGGGGCCAGGGGATACACTGAAGCTTTCTTT.

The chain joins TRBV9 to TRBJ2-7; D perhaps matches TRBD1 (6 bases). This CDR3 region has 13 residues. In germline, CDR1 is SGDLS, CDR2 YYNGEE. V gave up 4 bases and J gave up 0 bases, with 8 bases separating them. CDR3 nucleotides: TGTGCCAGCAGCCTGGACAGCTCCTACGAGCAGTACTTC. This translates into CASSLDSSYEQYF. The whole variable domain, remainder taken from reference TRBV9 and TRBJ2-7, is DSGVTQTPKHLITATGQRVTLRCSPRSGDLSVYWYQQSLDQGLQFLIQYYNGEERAKGNILERFSAQQFPDLHSELNLSSLELGDSALYFCASSLDSSYEQYFGPGTRLTVT.

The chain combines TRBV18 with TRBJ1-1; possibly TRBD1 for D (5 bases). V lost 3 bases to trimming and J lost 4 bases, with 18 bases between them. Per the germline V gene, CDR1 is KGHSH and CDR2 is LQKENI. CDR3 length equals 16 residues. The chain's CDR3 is CASSPLPGEVATEAFF. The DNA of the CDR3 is TGTGCCAGCTCACCCCTTCCGGGGGAGGTGGCCACTGAAGCTTTCTTT.

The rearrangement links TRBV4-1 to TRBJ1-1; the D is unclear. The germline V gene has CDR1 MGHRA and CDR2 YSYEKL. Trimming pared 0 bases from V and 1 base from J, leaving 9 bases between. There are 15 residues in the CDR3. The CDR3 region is CASSQDTLQNTEAFF. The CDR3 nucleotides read TGCGCCAGCAGCCAAGATACATTACAGAACACTGAAGCTTTCTTT.

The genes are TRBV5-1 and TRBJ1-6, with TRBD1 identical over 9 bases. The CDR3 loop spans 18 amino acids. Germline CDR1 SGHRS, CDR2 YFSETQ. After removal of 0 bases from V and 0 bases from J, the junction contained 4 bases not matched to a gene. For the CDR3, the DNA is TGCGCCAGCAGCTTGGCCGGGACAGGGAACTCCTATAATTCACCCCTCCACTTT. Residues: CASSLAGTGNSYNSPLHF.

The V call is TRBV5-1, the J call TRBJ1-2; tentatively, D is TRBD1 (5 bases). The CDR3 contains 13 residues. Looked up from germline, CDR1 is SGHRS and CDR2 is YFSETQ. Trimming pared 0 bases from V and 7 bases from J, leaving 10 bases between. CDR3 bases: TGCGCCAGCAGCTTGGCGGCAGGGTCTGGCTACACCTTC. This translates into CASSLAAGSGYTF.

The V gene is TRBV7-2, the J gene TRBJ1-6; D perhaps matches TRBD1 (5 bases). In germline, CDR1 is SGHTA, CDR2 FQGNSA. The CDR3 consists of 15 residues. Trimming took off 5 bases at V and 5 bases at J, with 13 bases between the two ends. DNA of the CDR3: TGTGCCAGCAGCCCCCAGGGCCCCCATAATTCACCCCTCCACTTT. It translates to CASSPQGPHNSPLHF.

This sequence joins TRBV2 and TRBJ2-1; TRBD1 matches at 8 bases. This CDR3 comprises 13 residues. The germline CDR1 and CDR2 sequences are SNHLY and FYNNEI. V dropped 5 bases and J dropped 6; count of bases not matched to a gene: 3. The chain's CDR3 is CASSYTGGNEQFF. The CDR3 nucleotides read TGTGCCAGCAGTTATACAGGGGGCAATGAGCAGTTCTTC.

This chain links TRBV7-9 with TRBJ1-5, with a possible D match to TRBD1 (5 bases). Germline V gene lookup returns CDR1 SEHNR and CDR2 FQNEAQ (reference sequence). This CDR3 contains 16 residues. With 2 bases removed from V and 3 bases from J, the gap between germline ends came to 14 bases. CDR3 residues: CASSLFMGGDNQPQHF. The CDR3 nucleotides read TGTGCCAGCAGCTTATTCATGGGAGGGGACAATCAGCCCCAGCATTTT.

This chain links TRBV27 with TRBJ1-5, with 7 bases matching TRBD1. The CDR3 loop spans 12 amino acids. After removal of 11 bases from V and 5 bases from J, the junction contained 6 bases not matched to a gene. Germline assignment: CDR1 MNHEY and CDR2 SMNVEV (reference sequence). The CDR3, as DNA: TGTGCCCGCGGGACAGTTCATCAGCCCCAGCATTTT. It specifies CARGTVHQPQHF.

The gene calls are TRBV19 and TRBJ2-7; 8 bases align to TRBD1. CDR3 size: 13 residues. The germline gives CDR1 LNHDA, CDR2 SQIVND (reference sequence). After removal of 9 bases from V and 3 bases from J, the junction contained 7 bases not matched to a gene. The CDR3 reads CASSQGAGYEQYF. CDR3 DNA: TGTGCCAGCTCTCAGGGGGCAGGCTACGAGCAGTACTTC.

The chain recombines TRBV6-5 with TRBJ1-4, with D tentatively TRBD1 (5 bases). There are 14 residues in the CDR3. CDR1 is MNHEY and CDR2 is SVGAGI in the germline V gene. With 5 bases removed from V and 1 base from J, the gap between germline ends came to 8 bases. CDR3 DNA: TGTGCCAGCAGTCGGGGGGAAACTAATGAAAAACTGTTTTTT. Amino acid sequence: CASSRGETNEKLFF.

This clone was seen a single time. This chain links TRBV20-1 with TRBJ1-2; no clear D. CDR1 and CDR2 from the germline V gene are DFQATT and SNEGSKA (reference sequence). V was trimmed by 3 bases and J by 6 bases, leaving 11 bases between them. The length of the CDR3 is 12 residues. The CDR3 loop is CSASSRGNGYTF. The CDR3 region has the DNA TGCAGTGCTAGTTCAAGAGGCAATGGCTACACCTTC.

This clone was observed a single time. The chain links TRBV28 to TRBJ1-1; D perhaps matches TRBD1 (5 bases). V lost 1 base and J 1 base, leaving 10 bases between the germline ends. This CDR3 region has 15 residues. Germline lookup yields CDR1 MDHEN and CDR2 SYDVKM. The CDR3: CASSLSRGTNTEAFF. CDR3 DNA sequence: TGTGCCAGCAGTTTATCCCGGGGGACGAACACTGAAGCTTTCTTT.

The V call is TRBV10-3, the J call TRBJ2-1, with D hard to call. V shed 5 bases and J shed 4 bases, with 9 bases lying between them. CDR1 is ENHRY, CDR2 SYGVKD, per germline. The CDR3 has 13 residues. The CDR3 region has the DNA TGTGCCATCAGTAGGAACAGTTACAATGAGCAGTTCTTC. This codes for CAISRNSYNEQFF.

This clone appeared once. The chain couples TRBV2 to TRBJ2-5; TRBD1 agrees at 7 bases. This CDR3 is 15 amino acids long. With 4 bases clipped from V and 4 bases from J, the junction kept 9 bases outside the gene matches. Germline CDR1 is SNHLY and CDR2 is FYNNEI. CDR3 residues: CASSGHGTDGETQYF. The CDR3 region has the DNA TGTGCCAGCAGTGGGCACGGGACAGACGGAGAGACCCAGTACTTC.

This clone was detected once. CDR3 sequence reads: CASSVTEYGYTF. The CDR3 nucleotides are TGTGCCAGCAGTGTTACTGAGTATGGCTACACCTTC. The chain recombines TRBV2 with TRBJ1-2; no clear D gene. There are 12 residues in the CDR3. V was shortened by 4 bases and J by 5 bases, with 8 bases between the two germline ends. Germline V gene sequence: CDR1 SNHLY, CDR2 FYNNEI.

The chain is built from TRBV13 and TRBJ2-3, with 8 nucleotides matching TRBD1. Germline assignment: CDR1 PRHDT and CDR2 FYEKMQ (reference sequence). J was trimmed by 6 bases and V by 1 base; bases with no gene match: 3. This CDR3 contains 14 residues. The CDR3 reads CASSLERDRDTQYF. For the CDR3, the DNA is TGTGCCAGCAGCTTAGAAAGGGACAGGGATACGCAGTATTTT.

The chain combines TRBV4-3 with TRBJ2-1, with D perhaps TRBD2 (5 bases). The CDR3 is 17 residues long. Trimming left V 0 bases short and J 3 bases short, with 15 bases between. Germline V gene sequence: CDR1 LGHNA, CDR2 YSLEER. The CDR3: CASSQDILEDLYNEQFF. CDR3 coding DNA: TGCGCCAGCAGCCAAGATATTTTGGAGGACCTCTACAATGAGCAGTTCTTC.

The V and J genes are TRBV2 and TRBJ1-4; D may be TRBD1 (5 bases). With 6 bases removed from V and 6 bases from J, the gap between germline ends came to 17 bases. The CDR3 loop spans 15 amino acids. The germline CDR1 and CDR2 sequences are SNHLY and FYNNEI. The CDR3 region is CASRGRGNQDEKLFF. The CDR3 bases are TGTGCCAGCAGGGGGCGAGGTAATCAGGATGAAAAACTGTTTTTT.

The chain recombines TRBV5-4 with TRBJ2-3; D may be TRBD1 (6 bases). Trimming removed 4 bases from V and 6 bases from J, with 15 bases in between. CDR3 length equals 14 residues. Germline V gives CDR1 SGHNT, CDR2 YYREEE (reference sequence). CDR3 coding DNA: TGTGCCAGCAGCAACGCTAACAGGGCGGATACGCAGTATTTT. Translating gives CASSNANRADTQYF.

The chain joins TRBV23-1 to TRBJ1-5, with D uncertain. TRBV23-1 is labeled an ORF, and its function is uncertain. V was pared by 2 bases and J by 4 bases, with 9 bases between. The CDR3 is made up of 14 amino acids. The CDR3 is CASSQQTGNQPQHF. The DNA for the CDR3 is TGCGCCAGCAGTCAACAAACGGGGAATCAGCCCCAGCATTTT.

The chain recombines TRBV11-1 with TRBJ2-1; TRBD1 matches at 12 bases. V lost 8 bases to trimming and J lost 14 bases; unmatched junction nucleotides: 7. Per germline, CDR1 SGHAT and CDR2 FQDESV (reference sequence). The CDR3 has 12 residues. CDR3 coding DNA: TGTGCCAGCTCGGGGACAGGGGGCTTGGAGTTCTTC. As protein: CASSGTGGLEFF.

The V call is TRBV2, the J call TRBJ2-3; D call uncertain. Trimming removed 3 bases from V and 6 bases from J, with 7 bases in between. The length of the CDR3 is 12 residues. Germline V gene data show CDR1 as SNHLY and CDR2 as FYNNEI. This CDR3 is CASSDLLDTQYF. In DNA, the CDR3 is TGTGCCAGCAGTGACCTACTGGATACGCAGTATTTT.